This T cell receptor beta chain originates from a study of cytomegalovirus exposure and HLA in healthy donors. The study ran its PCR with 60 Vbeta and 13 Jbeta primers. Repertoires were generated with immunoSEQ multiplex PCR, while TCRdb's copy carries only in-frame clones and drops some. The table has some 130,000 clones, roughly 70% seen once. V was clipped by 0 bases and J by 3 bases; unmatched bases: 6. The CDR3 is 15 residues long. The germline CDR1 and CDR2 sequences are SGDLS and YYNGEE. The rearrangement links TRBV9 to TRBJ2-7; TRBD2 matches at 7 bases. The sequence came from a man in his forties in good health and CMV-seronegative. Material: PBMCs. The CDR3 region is CASSVGASGRYEQYF. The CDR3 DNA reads TGTGCCAGCAGCGTAGGCGCTAGCGGTCGCTACGAGCAGTACTTC.